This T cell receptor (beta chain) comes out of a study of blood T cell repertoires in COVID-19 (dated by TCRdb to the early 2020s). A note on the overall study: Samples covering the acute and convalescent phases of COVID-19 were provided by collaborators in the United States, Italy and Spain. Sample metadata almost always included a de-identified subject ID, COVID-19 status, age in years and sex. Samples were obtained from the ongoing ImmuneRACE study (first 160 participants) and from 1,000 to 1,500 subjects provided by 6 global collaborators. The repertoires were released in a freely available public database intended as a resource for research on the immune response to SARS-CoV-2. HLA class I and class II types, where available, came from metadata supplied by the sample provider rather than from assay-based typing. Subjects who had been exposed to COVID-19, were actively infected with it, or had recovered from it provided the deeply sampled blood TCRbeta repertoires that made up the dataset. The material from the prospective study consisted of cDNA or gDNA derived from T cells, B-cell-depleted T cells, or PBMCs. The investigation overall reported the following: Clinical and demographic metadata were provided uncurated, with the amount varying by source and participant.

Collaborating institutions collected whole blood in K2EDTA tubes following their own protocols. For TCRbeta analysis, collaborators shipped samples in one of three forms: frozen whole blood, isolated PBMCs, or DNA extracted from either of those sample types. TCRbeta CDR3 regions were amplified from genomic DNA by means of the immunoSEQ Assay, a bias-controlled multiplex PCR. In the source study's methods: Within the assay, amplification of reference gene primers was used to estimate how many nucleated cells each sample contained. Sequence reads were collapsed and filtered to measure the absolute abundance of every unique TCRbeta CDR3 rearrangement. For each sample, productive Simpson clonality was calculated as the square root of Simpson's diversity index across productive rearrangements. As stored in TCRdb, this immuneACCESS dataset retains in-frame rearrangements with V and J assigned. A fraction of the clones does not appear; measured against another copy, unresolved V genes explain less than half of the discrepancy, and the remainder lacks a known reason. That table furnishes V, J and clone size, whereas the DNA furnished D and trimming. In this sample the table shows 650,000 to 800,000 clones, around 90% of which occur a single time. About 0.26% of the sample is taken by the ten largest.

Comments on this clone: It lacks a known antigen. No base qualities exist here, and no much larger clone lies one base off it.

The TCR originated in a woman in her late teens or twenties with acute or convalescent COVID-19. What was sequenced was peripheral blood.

In nucleotide form, the sequence is TGTGCCACTTCGCGCACAGTACTTAGCAATCAGCCCCAGCATTTT. Its protein reads: CATSRTVLSNQPQHF. Recombination connected TRBV6-5 to TRBJ1-5; confidence is insufficient to name the D gene. The CDR3 spans 15 residues, from the cysteine through the phenylalanine. Only the CDR3 DNA stays, 45 bases, in frame from base 1. Deletion took 10 bases off V and 0 bases off J, with a span of 16 bases between the germline ends. As encoded in the germline V gene, CDR1 is MNHEY while CDR2 is SVGAGI.